The source of this T cell receptor beta chain is a study of CD8 T cells in Susac syndrome. Whole-study results and caveats: It was acknowledged in the study that the number of individuals who were included in its TCR sequencing and HLA analysis was relatively small.

The CDR3 runs 14 residues. Trimming shortened V by 4 bases and J by 4 bases, and 14 bases separated the two germline ends. The germline V gene encodes CDR1 SGHRS and CDR2 YFSETQ. Sequencing of TCR beta, carried out with a high-throughput approach, was applied to CD8+ and CD4+ T cells from the blood. Roughly 0.45 to 1 ug RNA was reverse transcribed with random hexamers. The amplification used immunoSEQ multiplex PCR on TCR beta CDR3; it spanned 54 Vbeta and 13 Jbeta. TCRdb recomputed calls from the immunoSEQ multiplex PCR reads with MiXCR, one row per CDR3 protein. The sample includes 150,000 to 200,000 distinct CDR3 sequences, around 93% seen only once; the top ten take more than 0.13%. With regard to this clonotype: What it binds is unknown.

Sequencing input: CD4+ T cells from PBMCs. The sequence was collected from a human donor in good health. The V gene is TRBV5-1, the J gene TRBJ1-1, with D tentatively TRBD1 (5 bases). The CDR3 is CASSVLQGGTEAFF. The CDR3 DNA sequence: TGCGCCAGCAGCGTACTCCAGGGAGGCACTGAAGCTTTCTTT.